The rows below give T cell receptor beta chains drawn from one sample of a study of CD8+ T cells in alopecia areata. TCRdb's table, derived via immunoSEQ multiplex PCR, lists solely in-frame clones and lacks some. The data show 150,000 to 200,000 clones, roughly 60% seen once. The material was CD4+ T cells sorted from blood, obtained at week 24, from a patient treated with tofacitinib. These receptors all stem from a human donor with alopecia areata. CDR3s include the opening cysteine and the closing phenylalanine or tryptophan. D genes are given only for firm matches. Clone size is stated in some rows and not others, as once, few, many or a class when expanded.

V,size,J,D,DNA,CDR3
TRBV18,NA,TRBJ2-5,TRBD2,TGTGCCAGCTCACCACCTCGGGGGTCTCGCGGGGGCCAAGAGACCCAGTACTTC,CASSPPRGSRGGQETQYF
TRBV7-2,NA,TRBJ1-2,NA,TGTGCCAGCAGCTCCAGGGGTTCAGGGGAGCGTGGCTACACCTTC,CASSSRGSGERGYTF
TRBV9,few,TRBJ2-6,NA,TGTGCCAGCAGCGCCGGAGGATCTGGGGCCAACGTCCTGACTTTC,CASSAGGSGANVLTF
TRBV27,NA,TRBJ2-2,NA,TGTGCCAGCAGTTTTGTTCGGAACACCGGGGAGCTGTTTTTT,CASSFVRNTGELFF
TRBV14,NA,TRBJ2-1,TRBD2,TGTGCCAGCAGCTCGGGACTAAACTACAATGAGCAGTTCTTC,CASSSGLNYNEQFF
TRBV7-9,NA,TRBJ2-3,NA,TGTGCCAGCAGCTTGTGGACAACAAGCACAGATACGCAGTATTTT,CASSLWTTSTDTQYF
TRBV4-3,NA,TRBJ2-3,TRBD2,TGCGCCAGCAGCCAAGATAGACGTAGTGGACTAGCGGGGATCGGAGATACGCAGTATTTT,CASSQDRRSGLAGIGDTQYF
TRBV5-5,NA,TRBJ1-5,NA,TGTGCCAGCAGCTTGAATCCCGGGGACAATCAGCCCCAGCATTTT,CASSLNPGDNQPQHF
TRBV15,NA,TRBJ1-6,NA,TGTGCCACCAGCAGATTAGGACAGCATAATTCACCCCTCCACTTT,CATSRLGQHNSPLHF
TRBV20-1,few,TRBJ2-3,NA,TGCAGTGCTGCAGGGGAAGATACGCAGTATTTT,CSAAGEDTQYF
TRBV25-1,few,TRBJ2-7,NA,TGTGCCAGCAGTGGATTATCAGGGGTTCCGTACTTC,CASSGLSGVPYF
TRBV10-3,few,TRBJ2-7,NA,TGTGCCATCAGTGCCACGGACTACGAGCAGTACTTC,CAISATDYEQYF
TRBV5-6,NA,TRBJ2-1,NA,TGTGCCAGCAGCTTGGCGATACAGGGGCAGTTCTTC,CASSLAIQGQFF
TRBV6-5,NA,TRBJ1-2,NA,TGTGCCAGCAGTTACGAGGGCGGATATAACTATGGCTACACCTTC,CASSYEGGYNYGYTF